Below, 7 T cell receptor beta chains from the same sample are listed, as sequenced in a study of Tregs in tolerant kidney transplant recipients. Data came from immunoSEQ multiplex PCR; TCRdb stores just in-frame clones and leaves some out. The sample has about 110,000 clones, roughly 89% seen once; the top ten hold roughly 0.31%. Sequencing was performed on CD4+ T cells from blood, taken before the transplant. Receptor source: a human donor who received a combined kidney and bone marrow transplant.

This clone has at least ten counts. This chain links TRBV14 with TRBJ1-1, with a weak D call TRBD1 (6 bases). Trimming shortened V by 4 bases and J by 1 base, and 13 bases separated the two germline ends. This CDR3 spans 15 amino acids. The germline CDR1 and CDR2 sequences are SGHDN and FVKESK. The CDR3 spells CASSLLQGKNTEAFF. In nucleotides, the CDR3 is TGTGCCAGCAGCCTTTTACAGGGAAAGAACACTGAAGCTTTCTTT.

The chain employs TRBV9 and TRBJ2-3; 13 bases agree with TRBD2. CDR3 length equals 17 residues. The V gene end was trimmed by 3 bases and the J gene end by 0 bases; junction bases not matched to a gene: 4. The germline V gene has CDR1 SGDLS and CDR2 YYNGEE. The CDR3 sequence: CASSEGLAGSSTDTQYF. DNA of the CDR3: TGTGCCAGCAGCGAGGGACTAGCGGGATCTAGCACAGATACGCAGTATTTT.

The rearrangement joins TRBV29-1 to TRBJ2-1, with D maybe TRBD2 (5 bases). The ends were cut back, 6 bases at V and 0 bases at J, with 12 bases in the middle. CDR1 is SQVTM, CDR2 ANQGSEA, per germline. The CDR3 loop spans 14 amino acids. CDR3 nucleotide sequence: TGCAGCGTCGCTATTGGGAGCTCCTACAATGAGCAGTTCTTC. Amino acid sequence: CSVAIGSSYNEQFF.

The CDR3 nucleotides are TGTGCCAGCAGCACTGAAGGACACCCGGGCACAGATACGCAGTATTTT. Its protein product is CASSTEGHPGTDTQYF. The chain is built from TRBV5-4 and TRBJ2-3; perhaps TRBD1 as D (5 bases). Germline V gene data show CDR1 as SGHNT and CDR2 as YYREEE (reference sequence). The V and J ends lost 4 bases and 1 base respectively, with 16 bases between them. This CDR3 region has 16 residues.

The chain carries TRBV11-2 and TRBJ2-5; 9 bases align to TRBD1. The CDR3 has 13 amino acids. Germline loops: CDR1 SGHAT, CDR2 FQNNGV. The V and J ends lost 10 bases and 3 bases, in that order; junction bases with no gene match: 6. CDR3 sequence reads: CATRDRDEETQYF. CDR3 sequence (DNA): TGTGCCACCCGGGACAGGGATGAAGAGACCCAGTACTTC.

This clone appeared a single time. The chain links TRBV30 to TRBJ2-5; maybe TRBD1 (5 bases). The CDR3 spans 13 residues. Trimming removed 5 bases at V and 5 bases at J, with 15 bases between. Per germline, CDR1 GTSNPN and CDR2 SVGIG (reference sequence). The CDR3 DNA reads TGTGCCTGGGGATACAGGCCCAGGGAGACCCAGTACTTC. The encoded protein is CAWGYRPRETQYF.

V gene TRBV5-1 combines with J gene TRBJ2-7; 8 bases agree with TRBD2. V trimming: 2 bases; J trimming: 3 bases; junction bases outside the gene matches: 4. The CDR3 extends over 14 amino acids. From germline, CDR1 is SGHRS and CDR2 YFSETQ. CDR3 DNA sequence: TGCGCCAGCAGCTTCTCGGGAGGGGACTACGAGCAGTACTTC. Its protein product is CASSFSGGDYEQYF.